Sequencing of this TCR beta chain was carried out in a study of response to subunit inactivated influenza vaccine. TCRdb processed the RT-PCR reads anew with MiXCR; each CDR3 protein has one entry. This sample has a few hundred thousand distinct CDR3 sequences, with 20% to 25% found just once. Trimming left V 4 bases short and J 2 bases short, with 10 bases between. CDR3 length equals 13 residues. CDR1 is DFQATT, CDR2 SNEGSKA, per germline (reference sequence). The chain is built from TRBV20-1 and TRBJ2-3; unclear D gene. The TCR comes from a man aged 45 to 70 who received an inactivated influenza vaccine. Material: PBMCs from blood, obtained less than 22 months after vaccination. The CDR3 reads CSANTPSTDTQYF. CDR3 bases: TGCAGTGCTAACACCCCTTCCACAGATACGCAGTATTTT.